The 21 T cell receptor beta chains below come from one sample, sequenced in a study of T cells in women clearing cervical HPV infection. Sequenced by immunoSEQ multiplex PCR; TCRdb stores in-frame clones only, minus some. In total, the table holds fewer than 40,000 clones. Sequenced sample: blood buffy coat. The source is a woman aged 18 to 75 with a cervical HPV16 infection that either progressed to CIN3+ or cleared (not recorded which).

In the case of this clone: Coverage ceases 3 residues before the CDR3 finishes, and the germline J gene fills in the end. The chain recombines TRBV6-2 or TRBV6-3 with TRBJ2-1; 7 nucleotides align to TRBD2. With 1 base clipped from V and 3 bases from J, the junction kept 3 bases outside the gene matches. Germline assignment: CDR1 MNHEY and CDR2 SVGEGT. CDR3 length equals 15 residues. The part of the CDR3 DNA that was read is TGTGCCAGCAGTTACTGGGGGGGGGTCTACAATGAG. It translates to CASSYWGGVYNE. From start to end, the CDR3 is CASSYWGGVYNEQFF.

Details on this clone: The CDR3 goes on 3 residues after the read ends, and that part is filled in from the germline J gene. The rearrangement uses TRBV11-2 and TRBJ2-5, with D perhaps matching TRBD2 (5 bases). Germline assignment: CDR1 SGHAT and CDR2 FQNNGV. This CDR3 has 13 amino acids. Trimming pared 0 bases from V and 5 bases from J, leaving 7 bases between. CDR3: CASSLEVAETQYF. The part of the CDR3 DNA that was read is TGTGCCAGCAGCTTAGAGGTAGCGGAGACC.

As regards this clone: The read comes to an end 3 residues before the CDR3 does, leaving the germline J gene to fill in the end. This rearrangement joins TRBV13 to TRBJ1-1; weak D call: TRBD1 (5 bases). Germline CDR1 and CDR2: PRHDT and FYEKMQ (reference sequence). This CDR3 contains 13 residues. Trimming took 0 bases from V and 5 from J, leaving 7 bases between them. Partial CDR3 DNA: TGTGCCAGCAGCTTAGGCGGGGGAACTGAA. Residues: CASSLGGGTE. The complete CDR3 sequence is CASSLGGGTEAFF.

In regard to this clone: The CDR3 end falls 3 residues outside the read, so it is completed with the germline J gene. The chain combines TRBV6-4 with TRBJ2-1; 8 nucleotides agree with TRBD1. The germline V gene encodes CDR1 MRHNA and CDR2 SNTAGT. V dropped 4 bases and J dropped 6; count of bases not matched to a gene: 5. This CDR3 region has 14 residues. CDR3 DNA, as far as it was read: TGTGCCAGCAGTGCCAAAACAGGGGGCAATGAG. This encodes CASSAKTGGNE. The CDR3 reads in full as CASSAKTGGNEQFF.

In the case of this clone: The CDR3 extends 3 residues past the end of the read, so its final part is completed from the germline J gene. The chain combines TRBV28 with TRBJ2-3; maybe TRBD2 (6 bases). V lost 5 bases to trimming and J lost 0 bases, with 12 bases between them. The germline gives CDR1 MDHEN, CDR2 SYDVKM. The CDR3 loop spans 15 amino acids. The CDR3 spells CASSPLATSTDTQYF. Incomplete CDR3 DNA: TGTGCCAGCAGTCCTCTAGCGACTAGCACAGATACG.

Notes on this clone: The read is 3 residues too short to cover the CDR3 end, so that end is filled in from the germline J gene. The J gene is TRBJ2-2, the V gene TRBV15; 7 nucleotides agree with TRBD1. Germline CDR1 is LNHNV and CDR2 is YYDKDF (reference sequence). CDR3 length equals 16 residues. V shed 4 bases and J 4 bases; nucleotides not matched to a gene: 9. The sequenced CDR3 bases are TGTGCCACCAGCATAATTACAGGGGTGGCCACCGGGGAG. Translation gives CATSIITGVATGE. The whole CDR3 protein reads CATSIITGVATGELFF.

About this clone itself: The CDR3 end is not reached by the read, which stops 3 residues before it; the germline J gene fills it in. The rearrangement joins TRBV7-6 to TRBJ2-5, with D unresolved. Germline V gene lookup returns CDR1 SGHVS and CDR2 FNYEAQ. V lost 1 base, J lost 3 bases, and 6 bases lay in between. This CDR3 spans 13 amino acids. The CDR3 spells CASSLGTKETQYF. Incomplete CDR3 DNA: TGTGCCAGCAGCTTAGGAACTAAAGAGACC. Drawing the rest from reference TRBV7-6 and TRBJ2-5, the complete variable domain is GAGVSQSPRYKVTKRGQDVALRCDPISGHVSLYWYRQALGQGPEFLTYFNYEAQQDKSGLPNDRFSAERPEGSISTLTIQRTEQRDSAMYRCASSLGTKETQYFGPGTRLLVL.

As regards this clone: With the read ending 3 residues before the CDR3 end, the germline J gene is used to fill in that end. The gene calls are TRBV20-1 and TRBJ2-3, with TRBD2 matching 10 bases. Germline V gene data show CDR1 as DFQATT and CDR2 as SNEGSKA (reference sequence). Trimming removed 3 bases from V and 2 bases from J; junction bases left unmatched: 8. This CDR3 is built from 16 residues. The CDR3 bases that were read are TGCAGTGCTAGTCGTCTAGCGGGAGATACCACAGATACG. This codes for CSASRLAGDTTDT. The full CDR3 protein is CSASRLAGDTTDTQYF.

In the case of this clone: From the germline J gene comes the end of the CDR3, since the read stops 3 residues before it. V is TRBV19 and J is TRBJ1-2, with 7 nucleotides matching TRBD1. The CDR3 is 12 residues long. The J segment lost 7 bases and the V segment lost 5 bases, leaving 4 bases of the junction unmatched. Germline lookup yields CDR1 LNHDA and CDR2 SQIVND (reference sequence). The DNA read from the CDR3 is TGTGCCAGTAGTTTGGACAGGTTTGGC. Translation: CASSLDRFG. The entire CDR3 reads CASSLDRFGYTF.

In regard to this clone: From the germline J gene comes the end of the CDR3, since the read stops 3 residues before it. The chain employs TRBV2 and TRBJ1-6; 7 nucleotides align to TRBD1. Trimming at V came to 7 bases and at J to 7 bases, leaving 7 bases not matched to a gene. Germline-derived CDR1 and CDR2 are SNHLY and FYNNEI. The CDR3 totals 14 residues. The covered CDR3 bases are TGTGCCAGCATTGGGGACAGTAAAAATTCACCC. Its protein product is CASIGDSKNSP. The entire CDR3 protein reads CASIGDSKNSPLHF.

On this clone: Read sequence stops 3 residues before the CDR3 end, and the germline J gene provides the missing end. This rearrangement joins TRBV20-1 to TRBJ2-1, with no clear D. Per the germline V gene, CDR1 is DFQATT and CDR2 is SNEGSKA (reference sequence). CDR3 length: 18 amino acids. Trimming pared 0 bases from V and 0 bases from J, leaving 18 bases between. Here the CDR3 reads CSARDSGSASGSYNEQFF. The DNA read from the CDR3 is TGCAGTGCTAGAGATTCGGGTTCGGCCTCGGGCTCCTACAATGAG.

With regard to this clone: From the germline J gene comes the end of the CDR3, since the read stops 3 residues before it. V usage is TRBV11-2 and J usage is TRBJ2-3; D is possibly TRBD2 (6 bases). Germline lookup yields CDR1 SGHAT and CDR2 FQNNGV. V was clipped by 1 base and J by 5 bases, with 10 bases between them. This CDR3 comprises 14 residues. The DNA read from the CDR3 is TGTGCCAGCAGCTTAGGGGGACTGCGAGATACG. Its protein is CASSLGGLRDT. The full CDR3 is CASSLGGLRDTQYF.

Notes on this clone: The CDR3 is cut off 3 residues early in the read; its end comes from the germline J gene. The rearrangement joins TRBV20-1 to TRBJ2-3, with 13 nucleotides matching TRBD2. This CDR3 has 16 residues. V shed 0 bases and J 6 bases; nucleotides not matched to a gene: 6. Per germline, CDR1 DFQATT and CDR2 SNEGSKA (reference sequence). Incomplete CDR3 DNA: TGCAGTGCTAGAGATGAACTAGCGGGGGGGCGGGATACG. Its protein product is CSARDELAGGRDT. The full CDR3 protein reads CSARDELAGGRDTQYF.

In the case of this clone: The CDR3 end is not reached by the read, which stops 3 residues before it; the germline J gene fills it in. V usage is TRBV5-1 and J usage is TRBJ2-7; TRBD1 matches at 10 bases. The germline gives CDR1 SGHRS, CDR2 YFSETQ. The CDR3 is 15 amino acids. With V trimmed by 5 bases and J by 3 bases, 8 bases remained unmatched. The CDR3 region is CASREIGTGVYEQYF. CDR3 bases read: TGCGCCAGCAGGGAGATCGGGACAGGGGTCTACGAG. Drawing the rest from reference TRBV5-1 and TRBJ2-7, the complete variable domain is KAGVTQTPRYLIKTRGQQVTLSCSPISGHRSVSWYQQTPGQGLQFLFEYFSETQRNKGNFPGRFSGRQFSNSRSEMNVSTLELGDSALYLCASREIGTGVYEQYFGPGTRLTVT.

Remarks on this clone: The read finishes 3 residues shy of the CDR3 end, and the germline J gene is used to complete it. The chain uses TRBV10-3 and TRBJ2-1; D is unresolved. The germline V and J ends were trimmed by 2 bases and 0 bases, with 8 bases remaining between them. Germline loops: CDR1 ENHRY, CDR2 SYGVKD. This CDR3 comprises 15 residues. The covered CDR3 bases are TGTGCCATCAGTGAGGGCTCCCCCTCCTACAATGAG. Encoded protein: CAISEGSPSYNE. The CDR3 reads in full as CAISEGSPSYNEQFF.

Comment on this clone: From the germline J gene comes the end of the CDR3, since the read stops 3 residues before it. The genes are TRBV20-1 and TRBJ2-3; the D gene is possibly TRBD2 (5 bases). Germline V gives CDR1 DFQATT, CDR2 SNEGSKA (reference sequence). V was trimmed by 6 bases and J by 0 bases, leaving 13 bases between them. The CDR3 is 14 residues long. CDR3 sequence reads: CSAPPSGSTDTQYF. The part of the CDR3 DNA that was read is TGCAGTGCCCCCCCGTCGGGGAGCACAGATACG.

Turning to this clone: The sequence runs out 3 residues before the end of the CDR3; the remainder is reconstructed from the germline J gene. This chain connects TRBV28 to TRBJ1-1; possibly TRBD1 for D (5 bases). The CDR3 runs 14 residues. Trimming stripped 3 bases from V and 4 bases from J, with 12 bases between. CDR1 and CDR2 (germline): MDHEN, SYDVKM. Incomplete CDR3 DNA: TGTGCCAGCAGTTTGGGGCAGCAATTCACTGAA. Encoded protein: CASSLGQQFTE. The CDR3, in full, reads CASSLGQQFTEAFF. Together with reference TRBV28 and TRBJ1-1, the CDR3 gives the full variable domain: DVKVTQSSRYLVKRTGEKVFLECVQDMDHENMFWYRQDPGLGLRLIYFSYDVKMKEKGDIPEGYSVSREKKERFSLILESASTNQTSMYLCASSLGQQFTEAFFGQGTRLTVV.

On this clone: Read coverage stops 3 residues before the CDR3 terminus; the germline J gene supplies the remainder. V usage is TRBV5-1 and J usage is TRBJ1-2; 8 nucleotides align to TRBD1. The CDR3 contains 16 residues. Trimming at V came to 4 bases and at J to 4 bases, leaving 12 bases not matched to a gene. The germline V gene has CDR1 SGHRS and CDR2 YFSETQ. CDR3 region: CASSIPDRANFYGYTF. The covered CDR3 bases are TGCGCCAGCAGCATCCCGGACAGGGCAAACTTCTATGGC.

For this clone: Coverage ceases 3 residues before the CDR3 finishes, and the germline J gene fills in the end. V usage is TRBV5-1 and J usage is TRBJ2-7; 8 nucleotides match TRBD1. Trimming at V came to 2 bases and at J to 1 base, leaving 2 bases not matched to a gene. CDR3 length: 14 amino acids. Germline CDR1 is SGHRS and CDR2 is YFSETQ. CDR3 region: CASSFGTGSYEQYF. The sequenced CDR3 bases are TGCGCCAGCAGCTTTGGGACAGGTTCCTACGAG.

In regard to this clone: With the read ending 3 residues before the CDR3 end, the germline J gene is used to fill in that end. The chain recombines TRBV5-1 with TRBJ1-4; TRBD1 matches at 8 bases. The CDR3 spans 19 residues. V was clipped by 2 bases and J by 0 bases; unmatched bases: 12. Looked up from germline, CDR1 is SGHRS and CDR2 is YFSETQ. This CDR3 is CASSFRAGGEWATNEKLFF. The part of the CDR3 DNA that was read is TGCGCCAGCAGCTTTCGTGCAGGGGGCGAGTGGGCAACTAATGAAAAA.

Points on this clone: The CDR3 end falls 3 residues outside the read, so it is completed with the germline J gene. The V call is TRBV5-1, the J call TRBJ1-4; D possibly corresponds to TRBD1 (5 bases). With 3 bases removed from V and 0 bases from J, the gap between germline ends came to 9 bases. Germline values: CDR1 SGHRS, CDR2 YFSETQ. The CDR3 consists of 15 residues. The covered CDR3 bases are TGCGCCAGCAGCTGGCAGGGAGCAACTAATGAAAAA. Residues: CASSWQGATNEK. In full, the CDR3 reads CASSWQGATNEKLFF.